Below are 23 T cell receptor beta chains sequenced from a single sample in a study of blood T cell repertoires in COVID-19. This table comes from immunoSEQ multiplex PCR, and its TCRdb copy is limited to in-frame clones, with some not included. The top ten clones hold approximately 13% of a sample with 200,000 to 250,000 clones, around 83% of them seen once. Material for sequencing was peripheral blood. These receptors originate from a human donor in a cohort sampled during active COVID-19.

This clone was recorded many times. This sequence joins TRBV25-1 and TRBJ1-5; D unclear. With 8 bases removed from V and 3 bases from J, the gap between germline ends came to 14 bases. This CDR3 has 14 amino acids. Germline V gives CDR1 MGHDK, CDR2 SYGVNS. CDR3 in amino acids: CASSPFGDNQPQHF. The CDR3 nucleotides read TGTGCCAGCTCCCCGTTCGGGGACAATCAGCCCCAGCATTTT.

J is TRBJ2-5 and V is TRBV7-2; D is perhaps TRBD2 (7 bases). Germline V gene sequence: CDR1 SGHTA, CDR2 FQGNSA. The CDR3 is 14 residues long. V was clipped by 3 bases and J by 4 bases, with 12 bases between them. CDR3: CASSFGGRGETQYF. CDR3 coding DNA: TGTGCCAGCAGCTTCGGGGGGCGGGGAGAGACCCAGTACTTC.

The chain employs TRBV24-1 and TRBJ2-1; TRBD2 matches at 8 bases. Germline CDR1 reads KGHDR; CDR2 reads SFDVKD. Trimming took 2 bases from V and 12 from J; bases not matched to a gene: 5. The CDR3 contains 13 residues. As DNA, the CDR3 is TGTGCCACCAGTGATTCGGGGGGGGGAAGGCAGTTCTTC. Translated, it gives CATSDSGGGRQFF.

This rearrangement joins TRBV20-1 to TRBJ1-5, with a possible D match to TRBD1 (5 bases). The CDR3 spans 13 residues. The germline V and J ends were trimmed by 3 bases and 5 bases, with 11 bases remaining between them. Germline assignment: CDR1 DFQATT and CDR2 SNEGSKA (reference sequence). The CDR3 region is CSASGAGDQPQHF. The CDR3 DNA follows: TGCAGTGCTAGTGGGGCAGGCGATCAGCCCCAGCATTTT.

This chain connects TRBV2 to TRBJ2-5; 11 bases line up with TRBD1. Germline assignment: CDR1 SNHLY and CDR2 FYNNEI. The CDR3 is 17 residues long. The trim removed 6 bases at V and 4 bases at J, leaving 13 bases unmatched. CDR3 amino acids: CASRHGRTGGKRETQYF. CDR3 sequence (DNA): TGTGCCAGCAGGCACGGCCGGACAGGGGGCAAACGAGAGACCCAGTACTTC.

The rearrangement uses TRBV19 and TRBJ2-6; D ambiguous. The V end lost 3 bases, the J end lost 1 base, and 7 bases lay between the germline ends. Germline V CDR1 and CDR2: LNHDA, SQIVND (reference sequence). The CDR3 length is 15 residues. The CDR3 coding sequence is TGTGCCAGTAGTATTTCTACTTCTGGGGCCAACGTCCTGACTTTC. It is translated as CASSISTSGANVLTF.

The J gene is TRBJ2-1, the V gene TRBV4-1; 9 nucleotides line up with TRBD1. The CDR3 spans 16 residues. Trimming at V came to 0 bases and at J to 8 bases, leaving 8 bases not matched to a gene. The germline gives CDR1 MGHRA, CDR2 YSYEKL. DNA for the CDR3: TGCGCCAGCAGCCAAGATCGGGACAGGGTATGGGATGAGCAGTTCTTC. The encoded protein is CASSQDRDRVWDEQFF.

J is TRBJ1-2 and V is TRBV28, with a weak D call TRBD1 (5 bases). The V end was cut by 6 bases, the J end by 2 bases, with 19 bases between. CDR1 MDHEN and CDR2 SYDVKM come from the germline V gene. CDR3 size: 16 residues. In DNA form, the CDR3 reads TGTGCCAGCAGCCTGGACGGGGGGAGGGGAAACTATGGCTACACCTTC. This gives the protein CASSLDGGRGNYGYTF.

V usage is TRBV29-1 and J usage is TRBJ2-5; unclear D gene. The CDR3 consists of 10 residues. The V and J ends lost 8 bases and 5 bases respectively, with 9 bases between them. The V gene's germline CDR1 is SQVTM and CDR2 ANQGSEA. This CDR3 is CSTLGETQYF. CDR3 bases: TGCAGCACCCTTGGCGAGACCCAGTACTTC.

This rearrangement joins TRBV5-4 to TRBJ2-7; D is perhaps TRBD2 (6 bases). The CDR3 contains 15 residues. The germline V gene has CDR1 SGHNT and CDR2 YYREEE (reference sequence). The V and J ends lost 0 bases and 2 bases respectively, with 12 bases between them. The CDR3 sequence: CASSLGGRPTYEQYF. In nucleotides, the CDR3 is TGTGCCAGCAGCTTGGGTGGGAGGCCCACCTACGAGCAGTACTTC. The entire variable domain, with the rest obtained from reference TRBV5-4 and TRBJ2-7, is as follows: ETGVTQSPTHLIKTRGQQVTLRCSSQSGHNTVSWYQQALGQGPQFIFQYYREEENGRGNFPPRFSGLQFPNYSSELNVNALELDDSALYLCASSLGGRPTYEQYFGPGTRLTVT.

CDR3 DNA sequence: TGTGCCAGCAGCTACAGGAGCCCGAACACCGGGGAGCTGTTTTTT. It codes for CASSYRSPNTGELFF. The V call is TRBV27, the J call TRBJ2-2; tentative D call: TRBD1 (5 bases). In germline, CDR1 is MNHEY, CDR2 SMNVEV (reference sequence). V was clipped by 6 bases and J by 0 bases, with 11 bases between them. The CDR3 has 15 amino acids.

In this sample, this clone turned up once. The chain is built from TRBV7-2 and TRBJ2-2; 8 nucleotides align to TRBD1. The CDR3 contains 16 residues. The J segment lost 4 bases and the V segment lost 5 bases, leaving 9 bases of the junction unmatched. Germline values: CDR1 SGHTA, CDR2 FQGNSA. CDR3 protein: CASSPETGVVTGELFF. CDR3 coding DNA: TGTGCCAGCAGCCCCGAGACAGGGGTGGTCACCGGGGAGCTGTTTTTT.

This clone turned up a few times. V gene TRBV11-2 combines with J gene TRBJ2-7, with 10 bases fitting TRBD1. The CDR3 is made up of 15 amino acids. V lost 5 bases, J lost 6 bases, and 10 bases stayed unmatched. The V gene's germline CDR1 is SGHAT and CDR2 FQNNGV. This CDR3 is CASSTSGQGVSEQYF. The CDR3 nucleotides read TGTGCCAGCAGCACGAGCGGACAGGGGGTAAGCGAGCAGTACTTC.

V and J are TRBV21-1 and TRBJ2-7; TRBD1, the table's D call, lacks a check against the DNA. TRBV21-1 has pseudogene status. There are 18 residues in the CDR3. In DNA, the CDR3 is TGTGCCAGCAGCCCCGGAGGGCGGACAGGTTCCCTAGCCTACGAGCAGTACTTC. It yields the protein CASSPGGRTGSLAYEQYF.

V usage is TRBV14 and J usage is TRBJ2-7, with 10 nucleotides matching TRBD1. V shed 3 bases, J shed 1 base, and the junction held 9 bases outside the gene matches. The CDR3 loop spans 17 amino acids. Germline V gene data show CDR1 as SGHDN and CDR2 as FVKESK. CDR3 DNA: TGTGCCAGCAGCCAGGAGACCGGGACAGGGGTTTCCTACGAGCAGTACTTC. Residues: CASSQETGTGVSYEQYF.

The chain links TRBV28 to TRBJ2-1; 11 nucleotides line up with TRBD1. The length of the CDR3 is 15 residues. Losses at the gene ends were 4 bases for V and 8 bases for J; bases not matched to a gene: 7. Germline V lookup: CDR1 MDHEN, CDR2 SYDVKM. The CDR3 DNA sequence: TGTGCCAGCAGTTCCCCCGGGACAGGGGGGGATGAGCAGTTCTTC. As protein: CASSSPGTGGDEQFF. The full variable domain, with the rest looked up from reference TRBV28 and TRBJ2-1, is DVKVTQSSRYLVKRTGEKVFLECVQDMDHENMFWYRQDPGLGLRLIYFSYDVKMKEKGDIPEGYSVSREKKERFSLILESASTNQTSMYLCASSSPGTGGDEQFFGPGTRLTVL.

CDR3 amino acids: CASSSGTGDGNQPQHF. The CDR3 DNA sequence: TGTGCCAGCAGCTCCGGGACAGGGGATGGAAATCAGCCCCAGCATTTT. V gene TRBV7-9 combines with J gene TRBJ1-5; TRBD1 aligns across 10 bases. V lost 4 bases to trimming and J lost 4 bases; unmatched junction nucleotides: 7. This CDR3 contains 16 residues. CDR1 is SEHNR, CDR2 FQNEAQ, per germline (reference sequence). Supplemented by reference TRBV7-9 and TRBJ1-5, the full variable domain reads DTGVSQNPRHKITKRGQNVTFRCDPISEHNRLYWYRQTLGQGPEFLTYFQNEAQLEKSRLLSDRFSAERPKGSFSTLEIQRTEQGDSAMYLCASSSGTGDGNQPQHFGDGTRLSIL.

This clone came up many times. The chain uses TRBV18 and TRBJ2-7; 8 positions agree with TRBD1. CDR3 length: 14 residues. CDR1 is KGHSH, CDR2 LQKENI, per germline. J was trimmed by 9 bases and V by 3 bases; bases with no gene match: 10. CDR3 sequence (DNA): TGTGCCAGCTCACCGCAGGACAGGGCCCCACGGCAGTACTTC. Translated, it gives CASSPQDRAPRQYF.

This chain joins TRBV27 and TRBJ1-2; TRBD1 agrees at 9 bases. Germline CDR1 MNHEY, CDR2 SMNVEV (reference sequence). Germline trimming cut 10 bases from V and 5 bases from J; bases unmatched to any gene: 8. The CDR3 loop spans 13 amino acids. CDR3 in amino acids: CATTQGTGYGYTF. The DNA of the CDR3 is TGTGCCACTACACAAGGGACAGGGTATGGCTACACCTTC.

V is TRBV24-1 and J is TRBJ1-5, with D possibly matching TRBD1 (6 bases). V shed 3 bases and J shed 2 bases, with 13 bases lying between them. The germline CDR1 and CDR2 sequences are KGHDR and SFDVKD. This CDR3 has 16 residues. The CDR3 coding sequence is TGTGCCACCAGTGATAACAGGGTTATAGGCAATCAGCCCCAGCATTTT. It specifies CATSDNRVIGNQPQHF.

This clone came up once. The rearrangement joins TRBV28 to TRBJ2-1; 10 bases are a match to TRBD2. The CDR3 covers 16 residues. Germline lookup yields CDR1 MDHEN and CDR2 SYDVKM. V shed 8 bases and J 4 bases; nucleotides not matched to a gene: 11. In DNA, the CDR3 is TGTGCCAGCTCCGTCGCCGGGACTAGCGAATACAATGAGCAGTTCTTC. Protein: CASSVAGTSEYNEQFF.

J is TRBJ1-2 and V is TRBV7-2, with D possibly matching TRBD1 (6 bases). Between the trimmed V and J ends, which lost 5 bases and 8 bases, there was a span of 18 bases. Germline V CDR1 and CDR2: SGHTA, FQGNSA. This CDR3 contains 14 residues. As DNA, the CDR3 is TGTGCCAGCAGCGGACAGATACGCGGGTGGGGCTACACCTTC. This translates into CASSGQIRGWGYTF.

V is TRBV24-1 and J is TRBJ2-1, with D possibly being TRBD1 (6 bases). CDR3 size: 16 residues. Germline values: CDR1 KGHDR, CDR2 SFDVKD. The V end lost 1 base, the J end lost 0 bases, and 9 bases lay between the germline ends. CDR3 DNA: TGTGCCACCAGTGATTTTGGACAGAGCTCCTACAATGAGCAGTTCTTC. Protein sequence: CATSDFGQSSYNEQFF.